Shown below are 8 T cell receptor beta chains from a single sample sequenced in a study of molecular identifiers for immune sequencing clone quantification. TCRdb reprocessed the PCR reads with MiXCR, giving one entry per CDR3 protein. This table holds 600,000 to 650,000 distinct CDR3 sequences, roughly 21% found once. The material sequenced was naive CD8+ T cells from blood, with Jurkat cell RNA spiked in. The sample's subset: FACS-sorted CD8+CD4-CCR7+CD45RA+ naive T cells. The receptors were gathered from a human donor in good health. Some libraries in this study had Jurkat cell RNA spiked in.

This chain joins TRBV20-1 and TRBJ2-7; 7 nucleotides match TRBD2. From germline, CDR1 is DFQATT and CDR2 SNEGSKA (reference sequence). V lost 4 bases and J lost 2; bases outside the gene matches: 8. The CDR3 is made up of 14 amino acids. In DNA form, the CDR3 reads TGCAGTGCTATAACGCTAGCGGAGACCTACGAGCAGTACTTC. Its protein product is CSAITLAETYEQYF.

The chain employs TRBV19 and TRBJ2-1; 8 bases line up with TRBD1. CDR3 size: 16 residues. Germline values: CDR1 LNHDA, CDR2 SQIVND (reference sequence). V shed 3 bases and J 3 bases; nucleotides not matched to a gene: 7. CDR3 region: CASSIGAGGYYNEQFF. The CDR3 DNA is TGTGCCAGTAGTATTGGTGCAGGGGGCTACTACAATGAGCAGTTCTTC. Filled out from reference TRBV19 and TRBJ2-1, the complete variable domain reads DGGITQSPKYLFRKEGQNVTLSCEQNLNHDAMYWYRQDPGQGLRLIYYSQIVNDFQKGDIAEGYSVSREKKESFPLTVTSAQKNPTAFYLCASSIGAGGYYNEQFFGPGTRLTVL.

This clonotype was seen many times. The rearrangement links TRBV11-2 to TRBJ1-5; D is undetermined. The germline V gene encodes CDR1 SGHAT and CDR2 FQNNGV. Trimming took off 6 bases at V and 0 bases at J, with 9 bases between the two ends. This CDR3 has 14 residues. The CDR3 region is CASSLIGSNQPQHF. CDR3 DNA: TGTGCCAGCAGTCTCATCGGTAGCAATCAGCCCCAGCATTTT.

This clonotype appeared many times. This chain uses TRBV5-8 with TRBJ2-7; no firm D call. The CDR3 is 16 amino acids. V was shortened by 0 bases and J by 2 bases, with 15 bases between the two germline ends. Germline lookup yields CDR1 SGHTS and CDR2 YDEGEE. The CDR3 here is CASSLGFLGTAYEQYF. The DNA for the CDR3 is TGTGCCAGCAGCTTGGGATTTCTGGGCACAGCCTACGAGCAGTACTTC.

This clonotype was counted at least ten times. The J gene is TRBJ1-1, the V gene TRBV27; possible D gene TRBD1, 6 bases. Looked up from germline, CDR1 is MNHEY and CDR2 is SMNVEV (reference sequence). Trimming cost V 6 bases and J 4 bases, with 15 bases left between them. The CDR3 sequence is 14 residues long. The CDR3 nucleotides are TGTGCCAGCAGCCCCATAGGGGGACCCACTGAAGCTTTCTTT. Translating gives CASSPIGGPTEAFF.

In regard to this clonotype: This may stem from a read error, because a much larger clone lies one nucleotide away. The chain recombines TRBV24-1 with TRBJ2-2, with D perhaps matching TRBD1 or TRBD2 (5 bases each). The CDR3 has 15 amino acids. Trimming pared 4 bases from V and 4 bases from J, leaving 12 bases between. Germline V CDR1 and CDR2: KGHDR, SFDVKD. CDR3 loop: CATSEEGETTGELFF. CDR3 DNA: TGTGCCACCAGTGAGGAAGGGGAGACCACCGGGGAGCTGTTTTTT.

This clonotype was seen at least ten times. This chain links TRBV28 with TRBJ1-1; D gene uncertain. In germline, CDR1 is MDHEN, CDR2 SYDVKM. Trimming left V 3 bases short and J 0 bases short, with 17 bases between. The CDR3 loop spans 17 amino acids. The CDR3 nucleotides are TGTGCCAGCAGTTTCTTGCCAACCACCGACCTGAACACTGAAGCTTTCTTT. This encodes CASSFLPTTDLNTEAFF.

The chain couples TRBV11-2 to TRBJ2-5; 8 positions match TRBD1. The CDR3 runs to 14 residues. The V gene end was trimmed by 4 bases and the J gene end by 3 bases; junction bases not matched to a gene: 4. CDR1 SGHAT and CDR2 FQNNGV come from the germline V gene. The CDR3 DNA reads TGTGCCAGCAGCTGGACAGGGAACGAAGAGACCCAGTACTTC. It is translated as CASSWTGNEETQYF.